Described below is a single T cell receptor (beta chain) sequence and its context. The clone's antigen remains unknown. Base qualities are not recorded, but no much larger clone differs from it by a single base. The data were obtained in a study of cytomegalovirus exposure and HLA in healthy donors (TCRdb year 2017). At the level of the whole study: According to a later analysis, one platform produced both the 110 or so validation repertoires and the 666 repertoires of the first cohort. The aim of the study was to test whether cataloging public T cell receptors could identify signatures of past pathogen exposure. Along with the approximately 700-subject first cohort, a separate validation cohort of 120 different subjects was used. High-throughput TCR immunosequencing, statistical association of individual TCRs with disease status, and machine learning were combined to predict cytomegalovirus infection status. Results the study describes overall, beyond this receptor: The validation cohort had no HLA typing available for a later analysis, so co-occurrence within that cohort was assessed over all 110 or so repertoires. A total of about 150 TCR beta chains were listed by the study as associated with cytomegalovirus. In both the original and validation cohorts, the classifier was reported to diagnose cytomegalovirus status with high specificity and sensitivity. In vitro tests confirmed that three of the cytomegalovirus-associated TCR beta chains recognize cytomegalovirus antigens. It was suggested by the authors that the approach could potentially be generalized to other disease states and immunological phenotypes. While some public TCRs were present in many individuals, most TCR sequences turned up only very rarely across donors. A later analysis found that TCRs clustered in the first cohort also tended to co-occur in the 120 validation repertoires, with roughly 95% of cluster scores above 0.

Its CDR3 holds 15 amino acids, cysteine through phenylalanine. The sequence is cut down to CDR3 DNA, 45 bases in frame from base 1. V trim: 6 bases; J trim: 5 bases; unmatched bases: 6. The germline V gene gives CDR1 as SNHLY and CDR2 as FYNNEI. Receptor libraries were prepared by the immunoSEQ multiplex PCR assay. The authors processed their data as follows. A statistical classification framework was built for diagnosing cytomegalovirus status from the catalog of TCR beta chain sequences. TCRdb took over this immuneACCESS table, retaining in-frame rearrangements with V and J assigned. Such tables are incomplete; in checked studies, under half of the missing clones stem from an unresolved V gene, and the remainder is unexplained. V, J and clone size are those of that table, while D and trimming were read from the DNA. In all, the sample holds tens of thousands of clones, and around 94% of those were seen once. Roughly 3.2% of the sample rests with the top ten.

The donors belonged to the validation cohort of about 120 subjects, which was separate from the approximately 700-subject first cohort. The clonotype originates from a woman younger than 30 in good health and CMV-seropositive. The rearranged segments are TRBV2 and TRBJ2-1; 11 junctional bases match TRBD2. Sequenced sample: PBMCs. Here the CDR3 is given as CASSATSGVNNEQFF. The sequenced DNA is TGTGCCAGCAGCGCGACTAGCGGGGTGAACAATGAGCAGTTCTTC.